The table lists the clone carrying this TCR beta chain with a count of one. J was trimmed by 4 bases and V by 0 bases; bases with no gene match: 1. Looked up from germline, CDR1 is SGHDT and CDR2 is YYEEEE. This CDR3 spans 14 amino acids. Libraries were prepared by immunoSEQ multiplex PCR; TCRdb keeps only in-frame clonotypes and omits some of them. There are 360,000 or so clones in the sample; roughly 90% occur only once, and 3% to 4% lies in the top ten. The data derive from a study of blood T cell repertoires in COVID-19. Across the whole study: The United States, Italy and Spain supplied acute and convalescent COVID-19 samples. PBMCs, B-cell-depleted T cells, or T cells were the source of the cDNA or gDNA that made up the material.

Sequenced material: peripheral blood. The clonotype originates from a woman between 55 and 75 years old with COVID-19, enrolled during active disease. The chain is built from TRBV5-6 and TRBJ2-3; 8 positions agree with TRBD2. The CDR3 spells CASSLERGSDTQYF. CDR3 DNA: TGTGCCAGCAGCTTGGAGCGGGGGTCAGATACGCAGTATTTT.